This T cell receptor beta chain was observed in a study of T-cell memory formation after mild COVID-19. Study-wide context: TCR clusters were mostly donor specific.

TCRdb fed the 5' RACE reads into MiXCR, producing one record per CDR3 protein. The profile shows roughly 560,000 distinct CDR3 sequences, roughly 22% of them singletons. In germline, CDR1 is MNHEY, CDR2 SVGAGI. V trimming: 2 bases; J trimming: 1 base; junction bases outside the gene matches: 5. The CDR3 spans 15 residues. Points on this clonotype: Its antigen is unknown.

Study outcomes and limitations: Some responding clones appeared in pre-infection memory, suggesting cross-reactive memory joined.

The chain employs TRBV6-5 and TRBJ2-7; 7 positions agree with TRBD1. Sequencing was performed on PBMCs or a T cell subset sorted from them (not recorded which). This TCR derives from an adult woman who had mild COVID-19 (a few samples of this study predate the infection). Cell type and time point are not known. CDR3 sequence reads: CASSYAGRGSYEQYF. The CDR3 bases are TGTGCCAGCAGTTACGCCGGCAGGGGGTCCTACGAGCAGTACTTC.